This is a list of T cell receptor beta chains from one sample in a study of CD8+ T cells in alopecia areata. Sequencing was performed with immunoSEQ multiplex PCR; in TCRdb, only in-frame clones are kept and a portion is missing. Here the sample spans hundreds of thousands of clones, 50% to 75% being singletons. Sequenced material: CD4+ T cells sorted from blood, taken around week 54, from a patient treated with tofacitinib. The receptors stem from a human donor with alopecia areata. Both conserved end residues are part of each CDR3. The D gene is left open where the match is weak. Clone size is given for some rows only: seen once, a few or many times, or a class if the clone is expanded.

DNA,CDR3,V,D,size,J
TGTGCCTGGAGTGGGGGGAATGGCTACACCTTC,CAWSGGNGYTF,TRBV30,NA,NA,TRBJ1-2
TGCGCCAGCAGTCCCAACTCTGGGGCCAACGTCCTGACTTTC,CASSPNSGANVLTF,TRBV10-2,NA,NA,TRBJ2-6
TGTGCCAGCAGCTCTAACGGGGGGATGGCAGATACGCAGTATTTT,CASSSNGGMADTQYF,TRBV7-2,TRBD2,NA,TRBJ2-3
TGTGCCAGCAGTGGGACTAGTTTGGAGACCCAGTACTTC,CASSGTSLETQYF,TRBV9,TRBD2,NA,TRBJ2-5
TGTGCCAGCACCTCGAGTAGGGACGCGAACACCGGGGAGCTGTTTTTT,CASTSSRDANTGELFF,TRBV11-2,NA,NA,TRBJ2-2
TGCGCCAGCAGCCAACCATGGGACAGTGAACGAGCACCCCTCCACTTT,CASSQPWDSERAPLHF,TRBV4-1,TRBD1,NA,TRBJ1-6
TGTGCCTGGAGTGTCGTGGGACAGGGCCAATCACCCCTCCACTTT,CAWSVVGQGQSPLHF,TRBV30,TRBD1,NA,TRBJ1-6
TGCGCCAGCAGCTTGCCGGGACTGAAAAAAGAGACCCAGTACTTC,CASSLPGLKKETQYF,TRBV5-1,NA,NA,TRBJ2-5
TGTGCCAGCAGCTTTGGACCATCCCAAGAGACCCAGTACTTC,CASSFGPSQETQYF,TRBV5-6,NA,NA,TRBJ2-5
TGTGCCAGCAGCTTATATCTAGCGGGGCAACAAGAGACCCAGTACTTC,CASSLYLAGQQETQYF,TRBV11-1,TRBD2,NA,TRBJ2-5
TGTGCCAGCAGCCGAGCGGGGGGAAATAATGAGCAGTTCTTC,CASSRAGGNNEQFF,TRBV6-5,TRBD2,once,TRBJ2-1
TGTGCCATCAGTCCGGGACCTCCGGCCGATACGCAGTATTTT,CAISPGPPADTQYF,TRBV10-3,NA,NA,TRBJ2-3
TGTGCCAGCAGTGAGAGTTTAGGGTACAATGAGCAGTTCTTC,CASSESLGYNEQFF,TRBV2,NA,NA,TRBJ2-1
TGTGCCAGCAGCATACTTATTGAAGCTTTCTTT,CASSILIEAFF,TRBV7-2,NA,few,TRBJ1-1
TGCAGCGTTGAATTACTACTAGCGGGGGATAATGAGCAGTTCTTC,CSVELLLAGDNEQFF,TRBV29-1,TRBD2,NA,TRBJ2-1
TGTGCCAGCAGCGTAGAACCCAGCGCGGAGACCCAGTACTTC,CASSVEPSAETQYF,TRBV9,NA,NA,TRBJ2-5
TGTGCCACCAGCAGCCGGGACCGGGGGGGCCACAATGAGCAGTTCTTC,CATSSRDRGGHNEQFF,TRBV15,TRBD2,NA,TRBJ2-1
TGTGCCTGGAGCCCCCAGACTGTCTACAATGAGCAGTTCTTC,CAWSPQTVYNEQFF,TRBV30,NA,NA,TRBJ2-1